These 6 T cell receptor beta chains were all obtained from the same sample, sequenced in a study of blood T cell repertoires in COVID-19 (dated by TCRdb to the early 2020s). The library relied on the immunoSEQ multiplex PCR assay. The clones in this table, taken by TCRdb from immuneACCESS, are in-frame only. Not every clone is retained; where verified, under half of the shortfall comes from an unresolved V gene, and the cause of the rest is unknown. In this sample the table shows under 50,000 clones, about 88% of which occur a single time. Roughly 20% of the sample is in the top ten clones. Sequences were obtained from peripheral blood. Source of these receptors: a man in his sixties or seventies with active COVID-19.

V and J are TRBV4-3 and TRBJ2-5; TRBD1 agrees at 8 bases. The junction had 4 bases not matched to a gene; V was cut back by 3 bases and J by 4 bases. This CDR3 region has 14 residues. CDR1 is LGHNA and CDR2 is YSLEER in the germline V gene. CDR3 DNA: TGCGCCAGCAGCCACCCCGGACAGGGAGAGACCCAGTACTTC. Its protein is CASSHPGQGETQYF.

CDR3 sequence: CASSPGQGREKLFF. CDR3 DNA sequence: TGTGCCAGCTCACCGGGACAGGGGAGGGAAAAACTGTTTTTT. The chain has TRBV18 and TRBJ1-4; 10 bases align to TRBD1. The CDR3 loop spans 14 amino acids. Unmatched junction bases numbered 3, after V lost 3 bases and J lost 8 bases. CDR1 KGHSH and CDR2 LQKENI come from the germline V gene.

This clone came up a few times. The rearrangement links TRBV2 to TRBJ2-7; D is ambiguous. The CDR3 is 15 residues long. Trimming pared 1 base from V and 5 bases from J, leaving 15 bases between. Germline CDR1 SNHLY, CDR2 FYNNEI. The CDR3 reads CASSEVVDSRHEQYF. CDR3 nucleotides: TGTGCCAGCAGTGAAGTGGTGGATAGCCGACACGAGCAGTACTTC.

J is TRBJ2-7 and V is TRBV7-2; the match to TRBD1 covers 9 bases. The length of the CDR3 is 13 residues. Germline CDR1 and CDR2: SGHTA and FQGNSA. V shed 7 bases, J shed 7 bases, and the junction held 8 bases outside the gene matches. The CDR3 here is CASTGQGTDEQYF. DNA for the CDR3: TGTGCCAGCACCGGACAGGGGACGGATGAGCAGTACTTC.

The rearrangement links TRBV12-3 or TRBV12-4 to TRBJ2-7; TRBD2 is a possible D gene (5 bases). V shed 5 bases and J shed 4 bases, with 12 bases lying between them. The length of the CDR3 is 13 residues. The CDR3 DNA follows: TGTGCCAGCAGTCTGGGGAGTAGGTACGAGCAGTACTTC. This codes for CASSLGSRYEQYF.

This clone was detected only a few times. This chain links TRBV28 with TRBJ2-5, with a tentative D call TRBD1 (6 bases). There are 15 residues in the CDR3. From germline, CDR1 is MDHEN and CDR2 SYDVKM. V was clipped by 2 bases and J by 1 base, with 11 bases between them. This chain's CDR3 is CASSLNRELQETQYF. Here the CDR3 DNA reads TGTGCCAGCAGTTTAAACAGGGAACTCCAAGAGACCCAGTACTTC. The complete variable domain, with remaining parts taken from reference TRBV28 and TRBJ2-5, reads DVKVTQSSRYLVKRTGEKVFLECVQDMDHENMFWYRQDPGLGLRLIYFSYDVKMKEKGDIPEGYSVSREKKERFSLILESASTNQTSMYLCASSLNRELQETQYFGPGTRLLVL.